These 2 T cell receptor beta chains were all obtained from the same sample, sequenced in a study of cytomegalovirus exposure and HLA in healthy donors. PCR employed 60 Vbeta and 13 Jbeta primers. Produced via immunoSEQ multiplex PCR; TCRdb's table is partial and in-frame only. The profile covers around 200,000 clones, with roughly 80% appearing a single time and 5.5% to 7.5% taken by the ten largest. The source material was PBMCs. The receptors shown here come from a man aged 40-50 years in good health and CMV-seropositive.

This chain joins TRBV27 and TRBJ2-5; 8 bases match TRBD1. Germline V lookup: CDR1 MNHEY, CDR2 SMNVEV (reference sequence). Trimming at V came to 10 bases and at J to 9 bases, leaving 10 bases not matched to a gene. This CDR3 region has 12 residues. Written as DNA, the CDR3 is TGTGCCACATGGGACAGGCCGGGGGCCCAGTACTTC. Residues: CATWDRPGAQYF.

The chain is built from TRBV6-1 and TRBJ1-4, with D tentatively TRBD1 (5 bases). Looked up from germline, CDR1 is MNHNS and CDR2 is SASEGT. The CDR3 is 15 residues long. V was cut by 1 base and J by 7 bases, with 13 bases left in between. CDR3 sequence: CASSEGGGLGEKLFF. The CDR3 DNA reads as TGTGCCAGCAGTGAAGGGGGGGGATTAGGTGAAAAACTGTTTTTT.